These 9 T cell receptor beta chains came from one sample sequenced in a study of human T cells and chemical hapten exposure. TCRdb independently ran MiXCR on the RACE reads; one entry per CDR3 protein. The sample consists of about 34,000 distinct CDR3 sequences, about 9.3% of them appearing once. Time point given: pre-sensitization, week 0. Treatment described: therapeutic diphenylcyclopropenone sensitization with weekly scalp DPC. Unfractionated whole blood served as the source for total RNA extraction. The specimen was whole blood, collected in connection with sensitization to the hapten diphenylcyclopropenone (DPC). These receptors originate from a man aged 50-60 years with alopecia areata. Some clones in this sample may be carry-over from other donors' samples.

The rearrangement links TRBV29-1 to TRBJ2-3; no clear D gene. Looked up from germline, CDR1 is SQVTM and CDR2 is ANQGSEA. The germline V and J ends were trimmed by 1 base and 10 bases, with 15 bases remaining between them. The CDR3 runs 13 residues. CDR3 sequence (DNA): TGCAGCGTTGAAGGCGCACAAGGATTTGCGCAGTATTTT. It is translated as CSVEGAQGFAQYF.

At least ten counts were recorded for this clonotype. V gene TRBV6-2 or TRBV6-3 combines with J gene TRBJ2-2; 9 bases align to TRBD1. Germline V gene data show CDR1 as MNHEY and CDR2 as SVGEGT. This CDR3 is built from 15 residues. V shed 5 bases and J 6 bases; nucleotides not matched to a gene: 7. The CDR3 loop is CASSRPRQGAGELFF. CDR3 in DNA: TGTGCCAGCAGTCGCCCGAGACAGGGGGCCGGGGAGCTGTTTTTT.

This clonotype was seen many times. The rearrangement links TRBV6-6 to TRBJ1-1, with 7 positions matching TRBD1. V gave up 6 bases and J gave up 3 bases; unmatched junction bases: 7. Germline CDR1 MNHNY, CDR2 SVGAGI (reference sequence). CDR3 length: 14 residues. This chain's CDR3 is CASRRDTGDTEAFF. In DNA, the CDR3 is TGTGCCAGCAGACGCGATACAGGGGACACTGAAGCTTTCTTT.

This clonotype showed up many times. This sequence joins TRBV4-1 and TRBJ2-1; 10 bases match TRBD2. The CDR3 is 16 residues long. Germline V CDR1 and CDR2: MGHRA, YSYEKL. The ends lost 0 bases at V and 5 bases at J; junction bases unmatched: 4. CDR3 DNA sequence: TGCGCCAGCAGCCAAGAAGCGGGAGGGCCCCACAATGAGCAGTTCTTC. Translated: CASSQEAGGPHNEQFF.

CDR3 amino acids: CAISDRLAGGTGELFF. The CDR3 DNA is TGTGCCATCAGTGACCGACTAGCGGGAGGTACCGGGGAGCTGTTTTTT. This chain uses TRBV10-3 with TRBJ2-2; 13 nucleotides align to TRBD2. Per germline, CDR1 ENHRY and CDR2 SYGVKD. This CDR3 has 16 residues. V lost 3 bases and J lost 5; bases outside the gene matches: 3.

This clonotype was recorded a few times. V usage is TRBV9 and J usage is TRBJ1-1; D is ambiguous. This CDR3 comprises 14 residues. Trimming removed 0 bases at V and 1 base at J, with 7 bases between. In germline, CDR1 is SGDLS, CDR2 YYNGEE. The CDR3, as DNA: TGTGCCAGCAGCGTAGCTGGTCAGAACACTGAAGCTTTCTTT. This sequence encodes CASSVAGQNTEAFF.

The table lists this clonotype with a few counts. The V gene is TRBV29-1, the J gene TRBJ2-7, with 14 positions matching TRBD2. The V gene's germline CDR1 is SQVTM and CDR2 ANQGSEA. The ends lost 6 bases at V and 7 bases at J; junction bases unmatched: 8. The CDR3 sequence is 14 residues long. CDR3 region: CSVTPGLAGVEQYF. In nucleotides, the CDR3 is TGCAGCGTGACGCCGGGACTAGCGGGAGTTGAGCAGTACTTC.

This clonotype was seen many times. This rearrangement joins TRBV7-9 to TRBJ2-1, with 10 nucleotides matching TRBD2. The germline V gene has CDR1 SEHNR and CDR2 FQNEAQ (reference sequence). The CDR3 extends over 15 amino acids. With 6 bases clipped from V and 4 bases from J, the junction kept 6 bases outside the gene matches. The CDR3 sequence: CASSRAAGGYNEQFF. CDR3 nucleotides: TGTGCCAGCAGTCGAGCAGCGGGAGGGTACAATGAGCAGTTCTTC. The full variable domain, rest sourced from reference TRBV7-9 and TRBJ2-1, is DTGVSQNPRHKITKRGQNVTFRCDPISEHNRLYWYRQTLGQGPEFLTYFQNEAQLEKSRLLSDRFSAERPKGSFSTLEIQRTEQGDSAMYLCASSRAAGGYNEQFFGPGTRLTVL.

The V call is TRBV2, the J call TRBJ2-7; 9 bases agree with TRBD2. CDR3 length: 13 residues. Trimming cost V 4 bases and J 6 bases; bases outside gene matches: 4. Germline V gene lookup returns CDR1 SNHLY and CDR2 FYNNEI. CDR3 sequence reads: CASSGLAGLEQYF. As DNA, the CDR3 is TGTGCCAGCAGTGGGCTAGCGGGACTCGAGCAGTACTTC.